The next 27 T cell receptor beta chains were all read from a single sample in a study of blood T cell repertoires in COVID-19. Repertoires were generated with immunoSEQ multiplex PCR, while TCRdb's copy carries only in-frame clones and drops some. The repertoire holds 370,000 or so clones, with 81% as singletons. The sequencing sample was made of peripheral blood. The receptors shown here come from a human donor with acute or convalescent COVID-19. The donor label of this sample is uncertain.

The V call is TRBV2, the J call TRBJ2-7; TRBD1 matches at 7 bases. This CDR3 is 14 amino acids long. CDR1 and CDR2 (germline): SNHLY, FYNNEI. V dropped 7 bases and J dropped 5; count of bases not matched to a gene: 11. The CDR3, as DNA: TGTGCCAGCAAAGCCCTTTGGCAGGGGGACGAGCAGTACTTC. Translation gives CASKALWQGDEQYF.

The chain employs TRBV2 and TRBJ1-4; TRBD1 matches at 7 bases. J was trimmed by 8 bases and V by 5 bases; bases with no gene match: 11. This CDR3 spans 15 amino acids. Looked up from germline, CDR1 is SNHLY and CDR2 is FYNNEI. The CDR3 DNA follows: TGTGCCAGCAGTACGGACAGGTCGGTGGGGGAAAAACTGTTTTTT. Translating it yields CASSTDRSVGEKLFF. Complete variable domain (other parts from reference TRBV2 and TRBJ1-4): EPEVTQTPSHQVTQMGQEVILRCVPISNHLYFYWYRQILGQKVEFLVSFYNNEISEKSEIFDDQFSVERPDGSNFTLKIRSTKLEDSAMYFCASSTDRSVGEKLFFGSGTQLSVL.

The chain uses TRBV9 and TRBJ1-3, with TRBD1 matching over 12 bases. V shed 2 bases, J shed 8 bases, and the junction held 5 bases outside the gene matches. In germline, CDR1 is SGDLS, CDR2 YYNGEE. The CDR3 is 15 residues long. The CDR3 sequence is CASSVGDRGRYTIYF. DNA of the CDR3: TGTGCCAGCAGCGTTGGGGACAGGGGGCGGTACACCATATATTTT.

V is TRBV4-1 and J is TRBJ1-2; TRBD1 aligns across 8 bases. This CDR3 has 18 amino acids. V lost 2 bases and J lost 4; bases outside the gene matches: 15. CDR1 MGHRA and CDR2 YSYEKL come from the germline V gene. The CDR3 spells CASSQSTGGAGSAYGYTF. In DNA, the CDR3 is TGCGCCAGCAGCCAAAGCACAGGGGGGGCCGGAAGCGCCTATGGCTACACCTTC.

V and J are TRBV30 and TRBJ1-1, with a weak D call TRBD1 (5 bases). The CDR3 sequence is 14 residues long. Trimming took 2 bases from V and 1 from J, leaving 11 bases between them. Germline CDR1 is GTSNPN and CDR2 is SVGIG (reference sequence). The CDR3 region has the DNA TGTGCCTGGAGTCGGGACTTACGGAACACTGAAGCTTTCTTT. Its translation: CAWSRDLRNTEAFF.

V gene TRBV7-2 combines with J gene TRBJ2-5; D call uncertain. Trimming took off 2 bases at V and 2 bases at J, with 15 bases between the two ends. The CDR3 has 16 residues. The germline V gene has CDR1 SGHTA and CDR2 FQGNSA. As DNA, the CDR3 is TGTGCCAGCAGCTTATCGGTTTCAAGGCGGCAAGAGACCCAGTACTTC. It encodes CASSLSVSRRQETQYF. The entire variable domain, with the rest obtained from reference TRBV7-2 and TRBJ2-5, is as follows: GAGVSQSPSNKVTEKGKDVELRCDPISGHTALYWYRQSLGQGLEFLIYFQGNSAPDKSGLPSDRFSAERTGGSVSTLTIQRTQQEDSAVYLCASSLSVSRRQETQYFGPGTRLLVL.

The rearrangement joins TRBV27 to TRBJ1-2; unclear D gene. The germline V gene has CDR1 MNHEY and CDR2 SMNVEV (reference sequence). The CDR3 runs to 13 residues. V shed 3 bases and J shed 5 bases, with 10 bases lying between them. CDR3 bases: TGTGCCAGCAGTTTGGGCAGCTCGTATGGCTACACCTTC. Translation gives CASSLGSSYGYTF.

The CDR3 here is CASSQSGGPNQPQHF. The CDR3 DNA is TGCGCCAGCAGCCAATCAGGGGGACCGAATCAGCCCCAGCATTTT. The V gene is TRBV5-1, the J gene TRBJ1-5; TRBD1 matches 7 bases. Trimming removed 4 bases from V and 4 bases from J; junction bases left unmatched: 8. CDR1 is SGHRS, CDR2 YFSETQ, per germline. The CDR3 contains 15 residues.

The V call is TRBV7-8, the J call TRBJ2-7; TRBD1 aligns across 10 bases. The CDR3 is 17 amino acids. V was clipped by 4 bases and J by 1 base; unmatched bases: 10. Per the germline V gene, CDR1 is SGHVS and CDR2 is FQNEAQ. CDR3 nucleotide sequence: TGTGCCAGCAGCTCTCCAGACAGACAGGGGGCGTCCTACGAGCAGTACTTC. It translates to CASSSPDRQGASYEQYF. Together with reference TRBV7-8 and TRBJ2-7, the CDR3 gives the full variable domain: GAGVSQSPRYKVAKRGQDVALRCDPISGHVSLFWYQQALGQGPEFLTYFQNEAQLDKSGLPSDRFFAERPEGSVSTLKIQRTQQEDSAVYLCASSSPDRQGASYEQYFGPGTRLTVT.

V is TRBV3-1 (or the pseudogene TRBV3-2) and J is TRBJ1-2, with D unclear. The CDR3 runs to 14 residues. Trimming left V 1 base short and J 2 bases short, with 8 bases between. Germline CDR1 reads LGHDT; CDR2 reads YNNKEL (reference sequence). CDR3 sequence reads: CASSQGGRNYGYTF. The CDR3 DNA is TGTGCCAGCAGCCAAGGTGGGAGGAACTATGGCTACACCTTC.

Here the CDR3 DNA reads TGTGCCAGCAGTGCTCCTAACAGGGGGGGCTATGGCTACACCTTC. Residues: CASSAPNRGGYGYTF. V usage is TRBV2 and J usage is TRBJ1-2; 8 bases agree with TRBD1. The CDR3 runs to 15 residues. The germline V gene encodes CDR1 SNHLY and CDR2 FYNNEI. The J segment lost 4 bases and the V segment lost 4 bases, leaving 8 bases of the junction unmatched.

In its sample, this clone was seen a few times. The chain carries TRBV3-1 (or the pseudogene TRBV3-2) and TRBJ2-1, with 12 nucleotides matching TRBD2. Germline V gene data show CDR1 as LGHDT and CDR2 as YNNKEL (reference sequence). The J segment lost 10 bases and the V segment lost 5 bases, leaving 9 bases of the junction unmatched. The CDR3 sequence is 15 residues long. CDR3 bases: TGTGCCAGCAGCGTGCTAGCGGGGGGGCTTGGGGAGCAGTTCTTC. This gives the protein CASSVLAGGLGEQFF.

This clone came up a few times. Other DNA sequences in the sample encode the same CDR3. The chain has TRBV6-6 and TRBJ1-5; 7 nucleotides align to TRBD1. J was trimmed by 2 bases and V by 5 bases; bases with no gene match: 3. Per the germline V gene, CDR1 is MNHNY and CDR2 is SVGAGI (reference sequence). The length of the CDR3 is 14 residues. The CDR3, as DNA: TGTGCCAGCAGTCAAGGACAGGGCAATCAGCCCCAGCATTTT. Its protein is CASSQGQGNQPQHF.

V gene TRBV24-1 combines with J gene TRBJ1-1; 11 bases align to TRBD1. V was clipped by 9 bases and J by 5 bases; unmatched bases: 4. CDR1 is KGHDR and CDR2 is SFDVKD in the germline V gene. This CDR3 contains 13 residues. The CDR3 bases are TGTGCCACCTCGGACAGGGGGCGTACTGAAGCTTTCTTT. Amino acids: CATSDRGRTEAFF.

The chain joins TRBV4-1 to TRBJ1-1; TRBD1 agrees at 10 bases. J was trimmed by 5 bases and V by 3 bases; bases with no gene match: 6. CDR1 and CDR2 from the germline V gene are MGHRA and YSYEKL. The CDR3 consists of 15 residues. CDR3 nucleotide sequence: TGCGCCAGCAGCCACGGTGACAGGGGGCGTACTGAAGCTTTCTTT. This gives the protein CASSHGDRGRTEAFF.

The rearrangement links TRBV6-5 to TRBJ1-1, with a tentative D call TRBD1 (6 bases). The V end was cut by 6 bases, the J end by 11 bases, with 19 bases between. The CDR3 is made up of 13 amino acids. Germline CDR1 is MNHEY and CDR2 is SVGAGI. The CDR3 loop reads CASSPRQALGAFF. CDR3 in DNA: TGTGCCAGCAGCCCCCGACAGGCCCTGGGCGCTTTCTTT.

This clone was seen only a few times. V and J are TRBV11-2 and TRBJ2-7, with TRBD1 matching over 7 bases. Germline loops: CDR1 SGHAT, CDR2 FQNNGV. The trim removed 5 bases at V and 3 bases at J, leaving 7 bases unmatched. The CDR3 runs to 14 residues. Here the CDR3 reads CASSQQGWNYEQYF. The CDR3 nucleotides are TGTGCCAGCAGCCAACAGGGGTGGAACTACGAGCAGTACTTC.

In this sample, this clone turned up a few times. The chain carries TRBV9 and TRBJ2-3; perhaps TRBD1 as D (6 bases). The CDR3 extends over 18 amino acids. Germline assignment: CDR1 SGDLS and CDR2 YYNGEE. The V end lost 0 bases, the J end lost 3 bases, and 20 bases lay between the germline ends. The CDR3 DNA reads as TGTGCCAGCAGCGTAGTCAGTGGGGGCGGCGGTAGGACAGATACGCAGTATTTT. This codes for CASSVVSGGGGRTDTQYF.

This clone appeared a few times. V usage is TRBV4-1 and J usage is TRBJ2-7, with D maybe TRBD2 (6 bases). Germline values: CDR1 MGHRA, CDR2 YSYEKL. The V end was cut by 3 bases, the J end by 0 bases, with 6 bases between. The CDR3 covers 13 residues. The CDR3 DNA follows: TGCGCCAGCAGCCAGGACTACTCCTACGAGCAGTACTTC. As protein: CASSQDYSYEQYF.

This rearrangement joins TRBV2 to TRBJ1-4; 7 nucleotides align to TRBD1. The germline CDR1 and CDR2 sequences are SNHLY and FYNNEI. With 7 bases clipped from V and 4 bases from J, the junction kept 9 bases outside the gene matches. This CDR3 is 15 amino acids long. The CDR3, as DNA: TGTGCCAGCAACCCACAGGGGTTTGGTAATGAAAAACTGTTTTTT. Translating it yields CASNPQGFGNEKLFF.

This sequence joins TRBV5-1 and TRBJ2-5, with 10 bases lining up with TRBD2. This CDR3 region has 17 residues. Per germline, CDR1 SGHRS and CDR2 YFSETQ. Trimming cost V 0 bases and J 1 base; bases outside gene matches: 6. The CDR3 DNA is TGCGCCAGCAGCTTGGGGCTAGCGGGAGTGGGCCAAGAGACCCAGTACTTC. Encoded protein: CASSLGLAGVGQETQYF.

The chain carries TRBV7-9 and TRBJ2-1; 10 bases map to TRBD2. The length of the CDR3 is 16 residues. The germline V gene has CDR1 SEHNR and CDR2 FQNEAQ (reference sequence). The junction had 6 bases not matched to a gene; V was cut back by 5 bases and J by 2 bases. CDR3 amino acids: CASSLPGLATYNEQFF. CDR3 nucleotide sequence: TGTGCCAGCAGCCTGCCGGGACTAGCGACCTACAATGAGCAGTTCTTC.

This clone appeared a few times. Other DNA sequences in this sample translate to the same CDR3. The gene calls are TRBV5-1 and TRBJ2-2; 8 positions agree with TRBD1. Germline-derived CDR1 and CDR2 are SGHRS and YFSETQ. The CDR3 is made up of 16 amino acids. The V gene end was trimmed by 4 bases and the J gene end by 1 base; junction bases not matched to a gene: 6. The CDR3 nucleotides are TGCGCCAGCAGCACCGGACAGGGAGGGAACACCGGGGAGCTGTTTTTT. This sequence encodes CASSTGQGGNTGELFF. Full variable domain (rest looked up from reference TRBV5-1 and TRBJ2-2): KAGVTQTPRYLIKTRGQQVTLSCSPISGHRSVSWYQQTPGQGLQFLFEYFSETQRNKGNFPGRFSGRQFSNSRSEMNVSTLELGDSALYLCASSTGQGGNTGELFFGEGSRLTVL.

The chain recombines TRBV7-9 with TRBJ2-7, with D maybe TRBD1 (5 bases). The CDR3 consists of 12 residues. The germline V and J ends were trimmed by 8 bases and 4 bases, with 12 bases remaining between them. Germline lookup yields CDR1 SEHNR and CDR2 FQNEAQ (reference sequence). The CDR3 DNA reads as TGTGCCAGCCAGGGAACAACATACGAGCAGTACTTC. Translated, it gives CASQGTTYEQYF.

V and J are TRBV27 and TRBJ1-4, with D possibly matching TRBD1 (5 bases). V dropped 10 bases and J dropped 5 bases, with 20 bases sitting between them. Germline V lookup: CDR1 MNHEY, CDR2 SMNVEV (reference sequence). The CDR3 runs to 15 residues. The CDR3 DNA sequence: TGTGCCACCTCCTCCCTTAGGAGGGGAAATGAAAAACTGTTTTTT. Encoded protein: CATSSLRRGNEKLFF.

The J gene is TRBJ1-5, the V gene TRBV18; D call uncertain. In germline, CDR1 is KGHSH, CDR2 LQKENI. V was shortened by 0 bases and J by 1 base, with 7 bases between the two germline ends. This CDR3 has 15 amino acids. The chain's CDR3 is CASSPPSRSNQPQHF. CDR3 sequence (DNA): TGTGCCAGCTCACCACCGAGCAGGAGCAATCAGCCCCAGCATTTT.

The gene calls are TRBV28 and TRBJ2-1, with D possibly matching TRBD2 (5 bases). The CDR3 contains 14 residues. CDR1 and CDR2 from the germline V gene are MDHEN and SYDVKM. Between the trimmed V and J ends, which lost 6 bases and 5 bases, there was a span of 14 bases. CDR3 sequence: CASRFRAGHNEQFF. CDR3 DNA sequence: TGTGCCAGCAGATTTAGGGCGGGCCACAATGAGCAGTTCTTC.